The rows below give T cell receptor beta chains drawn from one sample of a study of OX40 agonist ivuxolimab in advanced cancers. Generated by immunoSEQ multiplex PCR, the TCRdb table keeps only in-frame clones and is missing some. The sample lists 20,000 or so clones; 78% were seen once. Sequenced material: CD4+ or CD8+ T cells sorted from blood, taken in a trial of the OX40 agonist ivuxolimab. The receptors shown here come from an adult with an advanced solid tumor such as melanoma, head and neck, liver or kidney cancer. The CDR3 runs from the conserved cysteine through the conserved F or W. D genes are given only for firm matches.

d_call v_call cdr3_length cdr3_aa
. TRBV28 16 CASSLTLQGTHYEQYF
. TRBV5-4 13 CASSLVGSYGYTF
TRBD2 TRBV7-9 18 CASSSGLAGELGLNEQFF
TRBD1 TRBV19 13 CAARQGENEKLFF
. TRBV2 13 CATFGQGRDEQYF
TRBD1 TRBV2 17 CASSEALGGQGDQPQHF
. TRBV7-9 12 CASKVEDQPQHF
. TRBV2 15 CASSEWGIHSYEQYF
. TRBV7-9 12 CASSGLDYEQYF
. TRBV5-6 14 CASSLVGDSYEQYF
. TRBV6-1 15 CASSEFPSSGNTIYF
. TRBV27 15 CASSLLQTAADTQYF
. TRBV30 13 CAWSVPDYYGYTF
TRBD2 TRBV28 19 CASSFRDRTSGRAYNEQFF
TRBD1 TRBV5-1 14 CASSFYRGNTEAFF
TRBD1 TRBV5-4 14 CASRLGQGDYEQYF
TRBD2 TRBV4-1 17 CASSLMGLAVRTDTQYF
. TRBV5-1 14 CASSLYSGSSPLHF
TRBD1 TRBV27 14 CASSLNRGDEKLFF
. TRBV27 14 CASSLDGPRQPQHF
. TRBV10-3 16 CAISESGAGDSTEAFF
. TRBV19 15 CASSIYPGDTYEQYF
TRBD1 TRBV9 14 CASSVDDRGFGYTF
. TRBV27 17 CASSLLTRGGISYEQYF
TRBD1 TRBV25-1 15 CASSEWGQVNTEAFF
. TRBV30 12 CAWSSSGNTIYF
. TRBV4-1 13 CASSLGGSYEQYF
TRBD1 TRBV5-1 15 CASSLVATGTTEAFF
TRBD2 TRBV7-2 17 CASRLLAGGFSTDTQYF
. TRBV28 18 CASRPPRFSTDSYNEQFF
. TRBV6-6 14 CASTSGTSGNTIYF
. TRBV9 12 CASGGTYYEQYF
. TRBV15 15 CATSRDKRPHYGYTF
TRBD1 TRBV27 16 CASSLSPGTGVGEQYF
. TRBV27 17 CASSPSLQSPGNYGYTF
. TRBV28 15 CASSLYRGLISPLHF
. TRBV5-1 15 CASSLGHSSYNEQFF
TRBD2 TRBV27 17 CASIRTSGTSWTGELFF
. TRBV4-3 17 CASSQDSGRAYNSPLHF
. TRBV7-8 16 CASSRLGIRSNEKLFF
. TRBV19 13 CASSITGTYEQYF
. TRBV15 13 CATSGGAGETQYF
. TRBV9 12 CASSVALDTQYF
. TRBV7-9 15 CASSSLTLGSYGYTF
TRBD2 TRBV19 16 CASRGPGLAGVHEQFF
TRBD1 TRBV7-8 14 CASSTRQGDYGYTF
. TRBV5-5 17 CASSLVGRPASGNTIYF
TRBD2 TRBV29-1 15 CSVEREGEYQETQYF
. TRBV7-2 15 CASSLGVGLGAEAFF
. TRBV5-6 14 CASRSPGHHYGYTF
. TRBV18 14 CASSLATSTDTQYF
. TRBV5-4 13 CASSLVGSNEQYF